This paragraph covers one T cell receptor (beta chain) sequence. These data originate in a study of cytomegalovirus exposure and HLA in healthy donors. The table came from immunoSEQ multiplex PCR; TCRdb's copy has only in-frame clones and leaves some out. The repertoire has under 400,000 clones, 86% of them found once; the top ten carry 0.83%. This CDR3 region has 15 residues. Germline-derived CDR1 and CDR2 are MNHEY and SMNVEV (reference sequence). J was trimmed by 1 base and V by 3 bases; bases with no gene match: 4. The donors were in the roughly 130-subject validation cohort, distinct from the approximately 730-subject first cohort.

The sequence was collected from a woman aged 18-35 years in good health and CMV-seronegative. The chain recombines TRBV27 with TRBJ1-1; TRBD1 matches at 8 bases. The sample taken for sequencing was PBMCs. The CDR3 DNA reads TGTGCCAGCAGTTTCGACAGGGGCAGGAACACTGAAGCTTTCTTT. This encodes CASSFDRGRNTEAFF.